This T cell receptor beta chain stems from a study of OX40 agonist ivuxolimab in advanced cancers. Turning to the study itself: Subjects had a mean age of around 63 years, with a range of 23 to 79; just over 80% were male. Notes on the study in general: Both CD4+ and CD8+ T cell populations in blood had undergone clonal expansion by week 6 at 0.1 to 3.0 mg/kg. Low normalized T-cell clonal expansion also characterized some of the nonresponders.

The CDR3 has 15 amino acids. Germline CDR1 is MNHEY and CDR2 is SVGAGI. Trimming shortened V by 2 bases and J by 5 bases, and 15 bases separated the two germline ends. Remarks on this clone: Its antigen is currently unknown.

People who had autoimmune disease history or systemic immunosuppression were excluded. The repertoire was sequenced with immunoSEQ multiplex PCR; TCRdb's copy has only in-frame clones and lacks some. Of tens of thousands of clones in the sample, over 60% are singletons; the top ten hold 1.6%. The chain recombines TRBV6-5 with TRBJ2-5, with D tentatively TRBD1 or TRBD2 (6 bases each). The material sequenced was CD4+ or CD8+ T cells sorted from blood, taken in a trial of the OX40 agonist ivuxolimab. This receptor was obtained from an adult with an advanced solid tumor such as melanoma, head and neck, liver or kidney cancer. CDR3 bases: TGTGCCAGCAGTTACGGACCCATAGGGGGGGAGACCCAGTACTTC. Its translation: CASSYGPIGGETQYF.